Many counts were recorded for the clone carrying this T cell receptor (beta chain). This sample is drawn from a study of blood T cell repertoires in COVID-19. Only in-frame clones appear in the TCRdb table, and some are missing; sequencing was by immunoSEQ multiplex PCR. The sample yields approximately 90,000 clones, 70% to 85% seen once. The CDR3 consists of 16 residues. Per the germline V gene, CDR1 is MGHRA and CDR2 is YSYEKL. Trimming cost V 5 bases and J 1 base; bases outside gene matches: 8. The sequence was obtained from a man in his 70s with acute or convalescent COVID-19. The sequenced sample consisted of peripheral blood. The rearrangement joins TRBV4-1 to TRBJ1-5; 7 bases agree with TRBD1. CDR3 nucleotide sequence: TGCGCCAGCAGCGACAGGGCCTGGGCGAGCAATCAGCCCCAGCATTTT. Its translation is CASSDRAWASNQPQHF.